Below are 6 T cell receptor beta chains sequenced from a single sample in a study of cytomegalovirus exposure and HLA in healthy donors. The PCR used 60 Vbeta and 13 Jbeta primers. This table comes from immunoSEQ multiplex PCR, and its TCRdb copy is limited to in-frame clones, with some not included. The sample shows approximately 190,000 clones, about 77% of them seen only once. The sample taken for sequencing was PBMCs. The receptors derive from a woman aged 25 to 45 in good health and CMV-seropositive.

The rearrangement uses TRBV19 and TRBJ1-2, with TRBD1 matching over 7 bases. The CDR3 consists of 11 residues. CDR1 is LNHDA, CDR2 SQIVND, per germline (reference sequence). V lost 7 bases and J lost 8; bases outside the gene matches: 4. CDR3 sequence: CASTGQRGYTF. CDR3 DNA sequence: TGTGCCAGTACGGGACAGCGAGGCTACACCTTC.

This chain uses TRBV7-7 with TRBJ1-5; 10 bases agree with TRBD1. This CDR3 comprises 18 residues. The ends lost 5 bases at V and 4 bases at J; junction bases unmatched: 14. Germline lookup yields CDR1 SSHAT and CDR2 FNYEAQ (reference sequence). This CDR3 reads CASSITYRDRGSNQPQHF. Here the CDR3 DNA reads TGTGCCAGCAGCATAACATACCGGGACAGGGGATCGAATCAGCCCCAGCATTTT.

This clone was seen more than once but under ten times. The rearrangement uses TRBV7-2 and TRBJ2-5, with D uncertain. Germline lookup yields CDR1 SGHTA and CDR2 FQGNSA. V was shortened by 5 bases and J by 1 base, with 14 bases between the two germline ends. The CDR3 loop spans 15 amino acids. The CDR3 loop is CASSLTHGVQETQYF. The CDR3 nucleotides are TGTGCCAGCAGCCTCACTCACGGAGTCCAAGAGACCCAGTACTTC.

A single count supports this clone. The chain recombines TRBV28 with TRBJ1-3, with 7 bases lining up with TRBD1. V shed 5 bases and J 2 bases; nucleotides not matched to a gene: 9. CDR1 is MDHEN and CDR2 is SYDVKM in the germline V gene. This CDR3 comprises 16 residues. The CDR3: CASSTLRQGAGNTIYF. CDR3 nucleotide sequence: TGTGCCAGCAGTACCCTCCGACAGGGTGCTGGAAACACCATATATTTT.

The chain employs TRBV13 and TRBJ1-5; 7 bases are shared with TRBD1. Germline-derived CDR1 and CDR2 are PRHDT and FYEKMQ (reference sequence). The ends lost 0 bases at V and 0 bases at J; junction bases unmatched: 8. The CDR3 has 18 amino acids. The CDR3 here is CASSLGGSGGYSNQPQHF. Written as DNA, the CDR3 is TGTGCCAGCAGCTTAGGAGGGTCAGGGGGGTATAGCAATCAGCCCCAGCATTTT.

The rearrangement links TRBV7-8 to TRBJ1-2; TRBD1 matches 7 bases. Germline assignment: CDR1 SGHVS and CDR2 FQNEAQ. The V gene end was trimmed by 4 bases and the J gene end by 3 bases; junction bases not matched to a gene: 11. This CDR3 spans 16 amino acids. CDR3 nucleotides: TGTGCCAGCAGCTCGTCACGGGACAGAGAACACTATGGCTACACCTTC. Translating it yields CASSSSRDREHYGYTF.